This note documents a single T cell receptor beta chain sequence. Antigen: not known. The CDR3 is 13 amino acids. Trimming shortened V by 2 bases and J by 5 bases, and 7 bases separated the two germline ends. Germline values: CDR1 SGHKS, CDR2 YYEKEE (reference sequence). The data were taken from a study of beta chain features in type 1 diabetes. Points from the study as a whole: Cells carrying high TCR expression could end up over-represented when cDNA is sequenced.

Reverse transcription of all isolated RNA meant that expressed TCRB transcripts were sequenced. Libraries were prepared by immunoSEQ multiplex PCR; TCRdb keeps only in-frame clonotypes and omits some of them. Of 360,000 or so clones listed, around 19% were seen once; the top ten hold approximately 0.046%. Material for sequencing was naive CD4+ T cells from blood. The rearrangement joins TRBV5-5 to TRBJ2-2; the D gene is possibly TRBD2 (6 bases). This TCR came from a young woman in good health. The CDR3 here is CASSFLATGELFF. The CDR3 region has the DNA TGTGCCAGCAGCTTTCTAGCGACCGGGGAGCTGTTTTTT.